The next 11 T cell receptor beta chains were all read from a single sample in a study of tumor-infiltrating lymphocytes in primary liver carcinoma. TCR beta cDNA came from approximately 0.55 ug total RNA, primed with a constant-region primer. Investigators got TCR beta libraries out of three nested multiplex PCR rounds, done with slightly modified ARM-PCR. Researchers ran the first two PCR rounds for about 11 cycles each with TRBV1-TRBV30 forward primers and a C-beta reverse primer. TCRdb itself ran the multiplex PCR reads through MiXCR, one entry per CDR3 protein. The data show about 22,000 distinct CDR3 sequences, nearly 80% seen once. The 20-30 mg bulk tissue piece was not sorted before simultaneous RNA and DNA extraction. Sequencing was done on a sample of liver tumor tissue from sampling region 1. Subset noted: tumor region T1, superior pole. The receptor set was obtained from a woman aged 30 to 39 with primary liver carcinoma and hepatitis B virus infection.

This clonotype was seen a handful of times. The chain is built from TRBV4-2 and TRBJ2-5, with 8 bases matching TRBD1. Germline trimming cut 10 bases from V and 2 bases from J; bases unmatched to any gene: 12. The CDR3 is made up of 15 amino acids. The germline V gene encodes CDR1 LGHNA and CDR2 YNFKEQ. Written as DNA, the CDR3 is TGTGCCAACTGCCAGGAAGGGACAGGACAAGAGACCCAGTACTTC. It specifies CANCQEGTGQETQYF.

This clonotype has only a few counts. A clone one base away is much larger, so this may be a read error. The V call is TRBV11-2, the J call TRBJ2-1; D not certain. CDR3 length: 12 amino acids. Trimming cost V 3 bases and J 13 bases, with 13 bases left between them. Germline V CDR1 and CDR2: SGHAT, FQNNGV. DNA for the CDR3: TGTGCCAGCAGCTTTCTTAATGGTGATCAGTTCTTC. Translating gives CASSFLNGDQFF.

This clonotype was seen only once. V gene TRBV11-1 combines with J gene TRBJ2-5; possible D gene TRBD1, 5 bases. The CDR3 is 14 residues long. Germline V lookup: CDR1 SGHAT, CDR2 FQDESV (reference sequence). V gave up 7 bases and J gave up 3 bases, with 15 bases separating them. CDR3 sequence reads: CASNIAGREETQYF. The CDR3 DNA sequence: TGTGCCAGCAATATAGCAGGGCGCGAAGAGACCCAGTACTTC.

To note about this clonotype: The CDR3 does not close with the conserved phenylalanine or tryptophan, likely indicating a read error. The J gene is TRBJ2-1, the V gene TRBV15, with D perhaps TRBD1 (5 bases). Germline CDR1 reads LNHNV; CDR2 reads YYDKDF (reference sequence). This CDR3 is built from 16 residues. CDR3 bases: TGTCCCACCAGCAGAGATTACAGGAGCTTCTACAATGAGCAGTTCCTC. It translates to CPTSRDYRSFYNEQFL.

This clonotype was seen more than once but under ten times. A junction boundary mismatches the germline segment, possibly from a read error. The V gene is TRBV10-3, the J gene TRBJ2-5; D gene uncertain. From germline, CDR1 is ENHRY and CDR2 SYGVKD. CDR3 length: 15 residues. The DNA for the CDR3 is TGTGCTATCAGTGAGTCGGCTACCAAACGAGAGACCCAGTACTTC. Translated: CAISESATKRETQYF.

Note on this clonotype: The junction and the germline gene differ at one end; a read error may be behind it. This chain joins TRBV2 and TRBJ2-7; 10 nucleotides line up with TRBD1. Germline V gives CDR1 SNHLY, CDR2 FYNNEI. CDR3 length equals 13 residues. CDR3 in amino acids: CTSKGTGEYEQYF. The CDR3 DNA reads TGTACCAGCAAGGGGACAGGGGAATACGAACAGTACTTC. Based on the CDR3 plus reference TRBV2 and TRBJ2-7, the full variable domain is EPEVTQTPSHQVTQMGQEVILRCVPISNHLYFYWYRQILGQKVEFLVSFYNNEISEKSEIFDDQFSVERPDGSNFTLKIRSTKLEDSAMYFCTSKGTGEYEQYFGPGTRLTVT.

This clonotype is medium-sized within its sample. The chain recombines TRBV4-1 with TRBJ2-1; 12 bases line up with TRBD2. Germline V gives CDR1 MGHRA, CDR2 YSYEKL. With V trimmed by 1 base and J by 6 bases, 4 bases remained unmatched. CDR3 size: 16 residues. The CDR3 is CASSQVTSGRRNEQFF. The CDR3 bases are TGCGCCAGCAGCCAAGTCACTAGCGGGAGGCGCAATGAGCAGTTCTTC.

The chain joins TRBV11-2 to TRBJ2-7; D is ambiguous. This CDR3 spans 13 amino acids. V was pared by 9 bases and J by 3 bases, with 15 bases between. Germline V gives CDR1 SGHAT, CDR2 FQNNGV. The DNA for the CDR3 is TGTGCCAGGAGCCTCGAGAGCCTCTACGAGCAGTACTTC. Protein sequence: CARSLESLYEQYF.

V usage is TRBV11-2 and J usage is TRBJ2-3, with D maybe TRBD1 (6 bases). The DNA end is more similar to TRBJ1-5, so the J call may be wrong. The germline V gene has CDR1 SGHAT and CDR2 FQNNGV. This CDR3 region has 16 residues. The CDR3 protein is CASIRTQQGRGDTQHF. The CDR3 DNA is TGTGCCAGCATCCGGACGCAACAGGGAAGGGGAGATACGCAGCATTTT.

To note about this clonotype: Sequence at one end of the junction differs from germline and may be a read error. The chain has TRBV2 and TRBJ1-6, with D maybe TRBD1 (6 bases). CDR1 SNHLY and CDR2 FYNNEI come from the germline V gene. CDR3 size: 15 residues. The CDR3 bases are TGTGTCAGCACGGAGGGGCGGCAGGGGAATTCACCCCTCCACTTT. Its protein product is CVSTEGRQGNSPLHF.

The chain links TRBV28 to TRBJ2-2; 7 bases fit TRBD2. From germline, CDR1 is MDHEN and CDR2 SYDVKM. The J segment lost 17 bases and the V segment lost 3 bases, leaving 12 bases of the junction unmatched. The CDR3 loop spans 13 amino acids. The DNA for the CDR3 is TGTGCCAGCAGTTTGAGCGGGATCGGGGTGCTATTTTTT. Protein sequence: CASSLSGIGVLFF.